A selection of T cell receptor beta chains follows, all from one sample in a study of shared clonotypes between healthy human individuals. TCRdb keeps only in-frame clones here, not all; method: immunoSEQ multiplex PCR. The sample lists 1,400,000 or so clones; about 98.5% were seen once. Material: naive CD4+ T cells sorted from blood. These receptors were taken from a man aged 25-45 years in good health. Each CDR3 is given with its conserved first and last residue. Fields, in order: V gene, D gene, clone size, J gene, CDR3 DNA, CDR3 protein. A D gene is named only where the DNA matches it firmly. Size is omitted from some rows. Given values are once, few, many or a class for expanded clones.

V gene: TRBV5-4
D gene: TRBD1
clone size: once
J gene: TRBJ2-1
CDR3 DNA: TGTGCCAGCAGCATACCGGGACAGGGGATCGATGAGCAGTTCTTC
CDR3 protein: CASSIPGQGIDEQFF

V gene: TRBV9
D gene: TRBD2
clone size: once
J gene: TRBJ2-3
CDR3 DNA: TGTGCCAGCAGCCCTAGCGGAAGCACAGATACGCAGTATTTT
CDR3 protein: CASSPSGSTDTQYF

V gene: TRBV28
D gene: TRBD1
clone size: NA
J gene: TRBJ1-2
CDR3 DNA: TGTGCCAGCGGGGGACAGAGTAACTATGGCTACACCTTC
CDR3 protein: CASGGQSNYGYTF

V gene: TRBV7-2
D gene: NA
clone size: NA
J gene: TRBJ1-2
CDR3 DNA: TGTGCCAGCAGCCTAGACCAGGGGTATGGCTACACCTTC
CDR3 protein: CASSLDQGYGYTF

V gene: TRBV19
D gene: NA
clone size: NA
J gene: TRBJ1-5
CDR3 DNA: TGTGCCAGTAGTATAGATAGAGCGGGCACTATGAGCAATCAGCCCCAGCATTTT
CDR3 protein: CASSIDRAGTMSNQPQHF

V gene: TRBV7-9
D gene: NA
clone size: NA
J gene: TRBJ1-2
CDR3 DNA: TGTGCCAGCAGCTTCCCCCCATCATCCCACATAGGCTATGGCTACACCTTC
CDR3 protein: CASSFPPSSHIGYGYTF

V gene: TRBV9
D gene: NA
clone size: NA
J gene: TRBJ2-3
CDR3 DNA: TGTGCCAGCAGCGTAGGGGGAAGTCCCCCGGGATACACAGATACGCAGTATTTT
CDR3 protein: CASSVGGSPPGYTDTQYF

V gene: TRBV11-2
D gene: TRBD2
clone size: NA
J gene: TRBJ2-1
CDR3 DNA: TGTGCCAGCAGCTTCATTAGCGGGAGCTCCTACAATGAGCAGTTCTTC
CDR3 protein: CASSFISGSSYNEQFF

V gene: TRBV11-2
D gene: NA
clone size: NA
J gene: TRBJ2-3
CDR3 DNA: TGTGCCAGCAGCTCGCGACCCCAGGGAGATTGGACAGATACGCAGTATTTT
CDR3 protein: CASSSRPQGDWTDTQYF

V gene: TRBV19
D gene: TRBD2
clone size: NA
J gene: TRBJ2-1
CDR3 DNA: TGTGCCAGTAGTGCCGGACTAGCGGAACAAACCTACAATGAGCAGTTCTTC
CDR3 protein: CASSAGLAEQTYNEQFF

V gene: TRBV10-1
D gene: NA
clone size: NA
J gene: TRBJ1-1
CDR3 DNA: TGCGCCAGCAAGGAGAACTTGAACACTGAAGCTTTCTTT
CDR3 protein: CASKENLNTEAFF

V gene: TRBV2
D gene: NA
clone size: NA
J gene: TRBJ2-1
CDR3 DNA: TGTGCCAGCAGTGGAGATAACTTCGAGCAGTTCTTC
CDR3 protein: CASSGDNFEQFF

V gene: TRBV12-5
D gene: TRBD2
clone size: once
J gene: TRBJ2-1
CDR3 DNA: TGTGCTAGTGGCCCGACTAGCGGGAGTATTAACAATGAGCAGTTCTTC
CDR3 protein: CASGPTSGSINNEQFF

V gene: TRBV7-2
D gene: NA
clone size: NA
J gene: TRBJ2-1
CDR3 DNA: TGTGCCAGCAGCTTGCGGGCTCGGGAGCAGTTCTTC
CDR3 protein: CASSLRAREQFF

V gene: TRBV6-6
D gene: NA
clone size: NA
J gene: TRBJ1-1
CDR3 DNA: TGTGCCAGCAGTTTCCCACAGGGACTACGGACTGAAGCTTTCTTT
CDR3 protein: CASSFPQGLRTEAFF

V gene: TRBV11-3
D gene: NA
clone size: NA
J gene: TRBJ2-5
CDR3 DNA: TGTGCCAGCAGCTTGGGCGCTAGCGAGAGCCAGACCCAGTACTTC
CDR3 protein: CASSLGASESQTQYF

V gene: TRBV7-6
D gene: NA
clone size: NA
J gene: TRBJ2-1
CDR3 DNA: TGTGCCAGCAGCTTCGGTCGGGGGCCCTACAATGAGCAGTTCTTC
CDR3 protein: CASSFGRGPYNEQFF

V gene: TRBV7-8
D gene: TRBD1
clone size: NA
J gene: TRBJ2-4
CDR3 DNA: TGTGCCAGCAGCTTCCGGCGGGACAGGGGAGGCATTCAGTACTTC
CDR3 protein: CASSFRRDRGGIQYF

V gene: TRBV4-3
D gene: TRBD1
clone size: NA
J gene: TRBJ2-3
CDR3 DNA: TGCGCCAGCAGCCAAGATTCCCTGGGACAGGCAGATACGCAGTATTTT
CDR3 protein: CASSQDSLGQADTQYF

V gene: TRBV5-1
D gene: NA
clone size: NA
J gene: TRBJ1-2
CDR3 DNA: TGCGCCAGCAGCTCCAGCCCCACGCAGAACTATGGCTACACCTTC
CDR3 protein: CASSSSPTQNYGYTF

V gene: TRBV5-1
D gene: NA
clone size: NA
J gene: TRBJ2-3
CDR3 DNA: TGCGCCAGCAGCTTAGACGGAAGCACAGATACGCAGTATTTT
CDR3 protein: CASSLDGSTDTQYF

V gene: TRBV18
D gene: NA
clone size: NA
J gene: TRBJ2-5
CDR3 DNA: TGTGCCAGCTCTCCAGGGTTAGAGACCCAGTACTTC
CDR3 protein: CASSPGLETQYF

V gene: TRBV30
D gene: NA
clone size: NA
J gene: TRBJ2-7
CDR3 DNA: TGTGCCTGGAGTGTGCTACCTCTGCAGTACTTC
CDR3 protein: CAWSVLPLQYF

V gene: TRBV25-1
D gene: TRBD2
clone size: NA
J gene: TRBJ2-5
CDR3 DNA: TGTGCCAGCAGTGAAGCGGGGGGTTCGGCCCAGTACTTC
CDR3 protein: CASSEAGGSAQYF

V gene: TRBV5-6
D gene: NA
clone size: NA
J gene: TRBJ2-5
CDR3 DNA: TGTGCCAGCAGCTTGTGGCAGAGACCCCAGAAGGAGACCCAGTACTTC
CDR3 protein: CASSLWQRPQKETQYF

V gene: TRBV10-3
D gene: NA
clone size: NA
J gene: TRBJ1-5
CDR3 DNA: TGTGCCATCAGTGTCGAAGGGGTCGGCAATCAGCCCCAGCATTTT
CDR3 protein: CAISVEGVGNQPQHF

V gene: TRBV18
D gene: TRBD2
clone size: NA
J gene: TRBJ2-7
CDR3 DNA: TGTGCCAGCTCACCACTCGGGACTAGCGGCCACTACGAGCAGTACTTC
CDR3 protein: CASSPLGTSGHYEQYF

V gene: TRBV5-1
D gene: NA
clone size: NA
J gene: TRBJ2-4
CDR3 DNA: TGCGCCAGCAGCCCTCGACTAGTACCCAAAAACATTCAGTACTTC
CDR3 protein: CASSPRLVPKNIQYF

V gene: TRBV6-6
D gene: NA
clone size: NA
J gene: TRBJ2-7
CDR3 DNA: TGTGCCAGTGCTCGGGGACGCAACGAGCAGTACTTC
CDR3 protein: CASARGRNEQYF